The rows below give T cell receptor beta chains drawn from one sample of a study of Ad26.COV2.S vaccination and SARS-CoV-2 variants. The assay was immunoSEQ multiplex PCR, and TCRdb's table has in-frame clones only and misses some. The sample lists some 500,000 clones, nearly 90% seen once, with about 2.5% in the top ten. The sequences come from peripheral blood, collected in a trial of Ad26.COV2.S vaccine versus placebo. The receptors here all came from a person between 18 and 59 years old who received the Ad26.COV2.S COVID-19 vaccine or a placebo. Both conserved end residues are part of each CDR3. The order of the fields is V gene, clone size, CDR3 length, D gene, J gene, CDR3 DNA, CDR3 protein. The D gene is left open where the match is weak. Size is stated for part of the rows, as once, few or many counts, or as a class when the clone is expanded.

v_gene: TRBV29-1; abundance: NA; len: 13; d_gene: TRBD2; j_gene: TRBJ2-6; CDR3nt: TGCAGCGCCGGGGGGTCTGGGGCCAACGTCCTGACTTTC; CDR3aa: CSAGGSGANVLTF
v_gene: TRBV28; abundance: NA; len: 14; d_gene: NA; j_gene: TRBJ1-2; CDR3nt: TGTGCCAGCAGTTTATCTGGGTTGGGCTATGGCTACACCTTC; CDR3aa: CASSLSGLGYGYTF
v_gene: TRBV5-1; abundance: NA; len: 15; d_gene: TRBD1; j_gene: TRBJ2-3; CDR3nt: TGCGCCAGCCGCACCCAGACAGGGGGCACAGATACGCAGTATTTT; CDR3aa: CASRTQTGGTDTQYF
v_gene: TRBV2; abundance: NA; len: 17; d_gene: TRBD2; j_gene: TRBJ2-1; CDR3nt: TGTGCCAGCAGTCCCATTCGGACTAGCGGGCCCAGGGGTGAGCAGTTCTTC; CDR3aa: CASSPIRTSGPRGEQFF
v_gene: TRBV27; abundance: NA; len: 15; d_gene: TRBD1; j_gene: TRBJ2-3; CDR3nt: TGTGCCAGCAGTCCGGACAGGCTGATAACAGATACGCAGTATTTT; CDR3aa: CASSPDRLITDTQYF
v_gene: TRBV10-3; abundance: NA; len: 13; d_gene: TRBD1; j_gene: TRBJ1-1; CDR3nt: TGTGCCATCAGCGGGACAGGGTATACTGAAGCTTTCTTT; CDR3aa: CAISGTGYTEAFF
v_gene: TRBV2; abundance: once; len: 13; d_gene: NA; j_gene: TRBJ1-2; CDR3nt: TGTGCCAGCAGTGAAGTTGGGGAGGGAGGCTACACCTTC; CDR3aa: CASSEVGEGGYTF
v_gene: TRBV5-4; abundance: NA; len: 16; d_gene: TRBD1; j_gene: TRBJ1-6; CDR3nt: TGTGCCAGCAGCTTGGATCCTGACAGGGGGCGGTCACCCCTCCACTTT; CDR3aa: CASSLDPDRGRSPLHF
v_gene: TRBV29-1; abundance: once; len: 12; d_gene: NA; j_gene: TRBJ1-2; CDR3nt: TGCAGCGTTGAAGGGGCGGGGGGCGGCTACACCTTC; CDR3aa: CSVEGAGGGYTF
v_gene: TRBV4-2; abundance: few; len: 13; d_gene: NA; j_gene: TRBJ1-6; CDR3nt: TGTGCCAGCAGCCAAGAGGCGAATTCACCCCTCCACTTT; CDR3aa: CASSQEANSPLHF